Below, one T cell receptor beta chain is given with its context. The antigen is not known. The sample is drawn from a study of vaccination effects on CD4 cells after COVID-19. Study-wide findings and caveats: Researchers reported few convalescent patients and no early post-infection timepoints in the study. Clones arising from infection and from vaccination showed marked clonal contraction late after vaccination.

Deletions cut 7 bases from V and 11 bases from J, with 12 bases between. This CDR3 contains 11 residues. The germline V gene encodes CDR1 LNHDA and CDR2 SQIVND (reference sequence). Clones were read by immunoSEQ multiplex PCR, and TCRdb kept only the in-frame ones, dropping some. The repertoire holds some 69,000 clones, with just under 75% as singletons. Expansion of antigen-specific CD4+ T cells with viral peptide pools was carried out by the ViraFEST assay before sequencing. The culture ran for approximately 11 days before CD4+ T cells were isolated. Each participant was given two doses of one vaccine (BNT162b2 or mRNA-1273). Wells containing 1.5 million to 2.5 million PBMC each were cultured with roughly 10 IU/ml IL-2 and about 10 ug/ml peptides. IL-2 medium took the place of half the medium on both days 3 and 7.

Sequencing was performed on CD4+ T cells from PBMCs cultured with HCoV-229E spike peptides, taken after COVID-19 vaccination. The chain recombines TRBV19 with TRBJ1-5; D gene uncertain. The clonotype was recovered from a human donor who received a COVID-19 vaccine. In DNA, the CDR3 is TGTGCCAGTACCCACGCTGGGACCCAGCATTTT. This translates into CASTHAGTQHF.